These 31 T cell receptor beta chains were sequenced from one sample in a study of T cell clusters in autoimmune cytopenias. Roughly 40,000 genome equivalents of blood DNA were amplified for TRB. TRB was amplified by touch-down multiplex PCR, primer pools A and B combined. TCRdb re-called the multiplex PCR reads; every CDR3 protein appears as one record, without DNA. The table for this sample gives several thousand distinct CDR3 sequences. The source material was peripheral blood. All receptors derive from a human donor with an autoimmune cytopenia or autoimmune hepatitis (not recorded which).

In terms of frequency, this clonotype is medium-sized. This rearrangement joins TRBV6-5 to TRBJ2-2; no DNA is available, so the TRBD1 call from TCRdb remains unchecked. The CDR3 is 13 amino acids. The germline gives CDR1 MNHEY, CDR2 SVGAGI. CDR3 in amino acids: CASGQQGLGELFF.

This clonotype ranks as medium-sized in terms of frequency. V gene TRBV11-2 combines with J gene TRBJ2-3; TCRdb picks TRBD2, but there is no DNA to check that call. From germline, CDR1 is SGHAT and CDR2 FQNNGV. This CDR3 has 15 amino acids. The CDR3: CASSPSLAGADTQYF.

This sequence joins TRBV5-4 and TRBJ2-7; TCRdb designates TRBD2, a call that cannot be tested without DNA. This CDR3 has 15 amino acids. CDR1 is SGHNT, CDR2 YYREEE, per germline (reference sequence). The CDR3 sequence: CASSPTSTGGYEQYF.

This clonotype is deemed medium-sized by its frequency. This chain connects TRBV19 to TRBJ2-5; TCRdb's assignment of TRBD1 cannot be checked, as there is no DNA. This CDR3 region has 14 residues. CDR1 LNHDA and CDR2 SQIVND come from the germline V gene (reference sequence). CDR3 amino acids: CASRQGALGETQYF.

Considering frequency, this clonotype is medium-sized. The chain carries TRBV19 and TRBJ2-5; TCRdb indicates TRBD1, and absent DNA this call remains unverified. The CDR3 has 14 amino acids. CDR1 is LNHDA and CDR2 is SQIVND in the germline V gene (reference sequence). CDR3 sequence reads: CASSIMGDGETQYF.

The V call is TRBV19, the J call TRBJ2-7. CDR1 and CDR2 (germline): LNHDA, SQIVND (reference sequence). The CDR3 covers 15 residues. CDR3: CASSISTGIPYEQYF.

The rearrangement links TRBV20-1 to TRBJ1-1; TCRdb selects TRBD1, and the lack of DNA leaves this call unchecked. The CDR3 runs 12 residues. CDR1 and CDR2 from the germline V gene are DFQATT and SNEGSKA (reference sequence). This chain's CDR3 is CSAPGWNTEAFF.

This sequence joins TRBV19 and TRBJ2-7; TCRdb's D gene call, TRBD1, goes unchecked for lack of DNA. Germline V CDR1 and CDR2: LNHDA, SQIVND (reference sequence). The CDR3 covers 15 residues. The CDR3 loop is CATRETATSSYEQYF.

V is TRBV30 and J is TRBJ1-2; the D call from TCRdb, TRBD1, cannot be confirmed without DNA. CDR3 length: 12 amino acids. Germline V lookup: CDR1 GTSNPN, CDR2 SVGIG (reference sequence). CDR3 loop: CAWRGGNYGYTF.

This clonotype shows up as medium-sized by frequency. V is TRBV5-6 and J is TRBJ2-5; lacking DNA, the TRBD1 call made by TCRdb goes unchecked. Germline V gene data show CDR1 as SGHDT and CDR2 as YYEEEE. The CDR3 extends over 13 amino acids. The CDR3 reads CASRGLSQETQYF.

Considering frequency, this clonotype is medium-sized (0.01 to 0.1%). V gene TRBV19 combines with J gene TRBJ1-4; TCRdb reports TRBD1, a call that lacks DNA to check it against. Germline-derived CDR1 and CDR2 are LNHDA and SQIVND (reference sequence). The CDR3 loop spans 14 amino acids. CDR3 residues: CASRPDRLMRKLFF.

This clonotype is identified as medium-sized from frequency. The chain is built from TRBV19 and TRBJ2-7. The CDR3 is made up of 14 amino acids. The germline gives CDR1 LNHDA, CDR2 SQIVND (reference sequence). The CDR3 loop reads CASRDVLRSYEQYF.

This clonotype counts as medium-sized by frequency. The chain has TRBV19 and TRBJ2-2; TCRdb's assignment of TRBD1 cannot be checked, as there is no DNA. The V gene's germline CDR1 is LNHDA and CDR2 SQIVND (reference sequence). The CDR3 is made up of 15 amino acids. CDR3: CASSTGTVNTGELFF.

The gene calls are TRBV5-1 and TRBJ2-2; TCRdb proposes TRBD1, but this gene call is untestable without DNA. The germline gives CDR1 SGHRS, CDR2 YFSETQ. The CDR3 consists of 14 residues. CDR3 sequence reads: CASSFQQGSGELFF.

The chain links TRBV7-2 to TRBJ2-7; TCRdb outputs TRBD2, but without DNA this stays unchecked. The CDR3 is made up of 14 amino acids. Per the germline V gene, CDR1 is SGHTA and CDR2 is FQGNSA. This CDR3 reads CASSQVEGAYEQYF.

This chain connects TRBV5-6 to TRBJ2-3; TCRdb selects TRBD2, and the lack of DNA leaves this call unchecked. CDR3 length: 16 amino acids. Germline V lookup: CDR1 SGHDT, CDR2 YYEEEE. CDR3 protein: CASRSSGRPITDTQYF.

This rearrangement joins TRBV10-1 to TRBJ2-1; TCRdb returns TRBD1, unconfirmable since there is no DNA. The germline CDR1 and CDR2 sequences are WNHNN and SYGVQD (reference sequence). The CDR3 length is 13 residues. The CDR3 loop is CASSGGGLNEQFF.

This clonotype ranks as medium-sized in terms of frequency. V gene TRBV15 combines with J gene TRBJ1-2. This CDR3 region has 15 residues. From germline, CDR1 is LNHNV and CDR2 YYDKDF (reference sequence). The CDR3 reads CATSREGLIHYGYTF. The full variable domain, completed using reference TRBV15 and TRBJ1-2, is DAMVIQNPRYQVTQFGKPVTLSCSQTLNHNVMYWYQQKSSQAPKLLFHYYDKDFNNEADTPDNFQSRRPNTSFCFLDIRSPGLGDTAMYLCATSREGLIHYGYTFGSGTRLTVV.

This sequence joins TRBV27 and TRBJ1-1. This CDR3 is 13 amino acids long. CDR1 and CDR2 (germline): MNHEY, SMNVEV (reference sequence). The CDR3 sequence: CASSQVSRTEAFF.

The rearrangement links TRBV27 to TRBJ1-4; the TCRdb call, TRBD1, lacks DNA for checking. CDR1 and CDR2 (germline): MNHEY, SMNVEV (reference sequence). The CDR3 runs 13 residues. This CDR3 is CASSRGTNEKLFF.

This clonotype is deemed medium-sized by its frequency. The V call is TRBV27, the J call TRBJ2-1; TCRdb's D call of TRBD2 is untestable without DNA. This CDR3 spans 14 amino acids. Looked up from germline, CDR1 is MNHEY and CDR2 is SMNVEV (reference sequence). The CDR3 loop reads CASSGLAGGDKQFF.

This clonotype registers medium-sized by frequency. The chain has TRBV6-5 and TRBJ1-4; TCRdb indicates TRBD1, and absent DNA this call remains unverified. The CDR3 spans 16 residues. Germline CDR1 MNHEY, CDR2 SVGAGI. The CDR3 sequence: CASSSGQGAGVGKLFF.

The chain couples TRBV7-6 to TRBJ2-5. Per the germline V gene, CDR1 is SGHVS and CDR2 is FNYEAQ. The CDR3 has 13 amino acids. CDR3 protein: CASSLDPQETQYF.

The rearrangement links TRBV12-3 or TRBV12-4 to TRBJ1-5; checking the TCRdb D call of TRBD1 is not possible without DNA. CDR3 size: 15 residues. CDR3 residues: CASRGQGGINQPQHF.

The chain recombines TRBV20-1 with TRBJ2-1; TCRdb reports TRBD2, a call that lacks DNA to check it against. The CDR3 length is 14 residues. The germline CDR1 and CDR2 sequences are DFQATT and SNEGSKA (reference sequence). Here the CDR3 reads CSALKEGRVHEQFF.

Judged by frequency, this clonotype is medium-sized (0.01 to 0.1%). The V gene is TRBV18, the J gene TRBJ2-1; TCRdb's D gene call, TRBD1, goes unchecked for lack of DNA. The germline V gene encodes CDR1 KGHSH and CDR2 LQKENI. CDR3 size: 15 residues. CDR3 region: CASSPQGQGSNEQFF. The full variable domain, rest sourced from reference TRBV18 and TRBJ2-1, is NAGVMQNPRHLVRRRGQEARLRCSPMKGHSHVYWYRQLPEEGLKFMVYLQKENIIDESGMPKERFSAEFPKEGPSILRIQQVVRGDSAAYFCASSPQGQGSNEQFFGPGTRLTVL.

This rearrangement joins TRBV5-6 to TRBJ2-1; TCRdb's D call, TRBD1, is unchecked because there is no DNA. In germline, CDR1 is SGHDT, CDR2 YYEEEE. CDR3 length: 15 residues. This chain's CDR3 is CASSPRQGTGNEQFF.

This chain connects TRBV10-3 to TRBJ2-3. The germline V gene has CDR1 ENHRY and CDR2 SYGVKD. The CDR3 is 13 amino acids. CDR3 sequence reads: CAIVSGSSDTQYF.

This chain connects TRBV27 to TRBJ1-1. The V gene's germline CDR1 is MNHEY and CDR2 SMNVEV (reference sequence). This CDR3 spans 13 amino acids. The CDR3: CASSLSLVTEAFF.

In terms of frequency, this clonotype is medium-sized. The rearrangement uses TRBV12-3 or TRBV12-4 and TRBJ2-1; TCRdb picks TRBD1, but there is no DNA to check that call. This CDR3 region has 13 residues. Here the CDR3 reads CASGGQTYNEQFF.

The CDR3: CASSGPGNNSPLHF. The chain uses TRBV6-1 and TRBJ1-6; TCRdb designates TRBD1, a call that cannot be tested without DNA. Germline CDR1 and CDR2: MNHNS and SASEGT. CDR3 length: 14 amino acids.